One sample yielded the 11 T cell receptor beta chains listed below, sequenced in a study of blood T cell dynamics during melanoma immunotherapy. Specified time point: week 3, after first cycle of checkpoint inhibitor. This table comes from immunoSEQ multiplex PCR, and its TCRdb copy is limited to in-frame clones, with some not included. The table includes 14,000 to 15,000 clones, around 88% detected once. The sequences come from blood, collected from a patient treated with checkpoint blockade. All receptors come from a human donor with melanoma.

V gene TRBV6-5 combines with J gene TRBJ2-7; 8 nucleotides match TRBD1. V lost 3 bases and J lost 5; bases outside the gene matches: 6. Germline CDR1 reads MNHEY; CDR2 reads SVGAGI. The CDR3 consists of 14 residues. CDR3 DNA sequence: TGTGCCAGCAGTTATAGGGGCAGGGGGCACGAGCAGTACTTC. It encodes CASSYRGRGHEQYF.

This clone was detected once. The chain joins TRBV7-9 to TRBJ1-5, with 11 bases fitting TRBD1. Germline V gene data show CDR1 as SEHNR and CDR2 as FQNEAQ (reference sequence). Unmatched junction bases numbered 3, after V lost 1 base and J lost 10 bases. CDR3 length: 14 amino acids. DNA for the CDR3: TGTGCCAGCAGCTTAGGGACAGGGGGCGCTCCCCAGCATTTT. Encoded protein: CASSLGTGGAPQHF. Variable domain in full (rest from reference TRBV7-9 and TRBJ1-5): DTGVSQNPRHKITKRGQNVTFRCDPISEHNRLYWYRQTLGQGPEFLTYFQNEAQLEKSRLLSDRFSAERPKGSFSTLEIQRTEQGDSAMYLCASSLGTGGAPQHFGDGTRLSIL.

The V gene is TRBV5-6, the J gene TRBJ2-3; D perhaps matches TRBD1 (5 bases). The CDR3 length is 16 residues. Germline V CDR1 and CDR2: SGHDT, YYEEEE. The V end was cut by 4 bases, the J end by 2 bases, with 17 bases between. CDR3 sequence reads: CASSARTGANTDTQYF. Here the CDR3 DNA reads TGTGCCAGCAGCGCCCGAACAGGCGCCAACACAGATACGCAGTATTTT.

V is TRBV5-6 and J is TRBJ2-7; possible D gene TRBD1, 6 bases. Trimming cost V 2 bases and J 6 bases, with 15 bases left between them. The V gene's germline CDR1 is SGHDT and CDR2 YYEEEE. This CDR3 comprises 14 residues. The CDR3 DNA follows: TGTGCCAGCAGCTTCTCAGGAGTAGGGGGCGAGCAGTACTTC. Translated, it gives CASSFSGVGGEQYF.

This chain links TRBV5-4 with TRBJ2-5; a possible D gene is TRBD2 (5 bases). Germline V gives CDR1 SGHNT, CDR2 YYREEE (reference sequence). This CDR3 has 14 residues. V lost 1 base, J lost 5 bases, and 12 bases lay in between. CDR3 loop: CASSLKFREETQYF. CDR3 DNA: TGTGCCAGCAGCTTGAAGTTTAGGGAGGAGACCCAGTACTTC.

The rearrangement links TRBV6-6 to TRBJ1-5; D is unclear. Germline V lookup: CDR1 MNHNY, CDR2 SVGAGI (reference sequence). This CDR3 contains 14 residues. Trimming left V 6 bases short and J 0 bases short, with 9 bases between. Written as DNA, the CDR3 is TGTGCCAGCAGCGCGACGAATAGCAATCAGCCCCAGCATTTT. This translates into CASSATNSNQPQHF.

CDR3 amino acids: CASRPQAYNEQFF. The CDR3 coding sequence is TGTGCCAGCAGACCGCAGGCCTACAATGAGCAGTTCTTC. This sequence joins TRBV7-2 and TRBJ2-1; D is unresolved. Germline loops: CDR1 SGHTA, CDR2 FQGNSA. The CDR3 is made up of 13 amino acids. Trimming stripped 6 bases from V and 2 bases from J, with 8 bases between.

The rearrangement joins TRBV5-1 to TRBJ1-1; no firm D call. This CDR3 has 13 residues. Trimming took 5 bases from V and 0 from J, leaving 8 bases between them. Germline V gene data show CDR1 as SGHRS and CDR2 as YFSETQ. In nucleotides, the CDR3 is TGCGCCAGCAGTCAGCCCATGAACACTGAAGCTTTCTTT. Translating gives CASSQPMNTEAFF.

The chain has TRBV6-5 and TRBJ1-1; a weak D match, TRBD1 (6 bases). V lost 4 bases, J lost 0 bases, and 15 bases lay in between. This CDR3 region has 16 residues. Germline CDR1 reads MNHEY; CDR2 reads SVGAGI. CDR3 protein: CASSLNTGHMNTEAFF. The CDR3 DNA is TGTGCCAGCAGTTTAAACACGGGACACATGAACACTGAAGCTTTCTTT.

The chain has TRBV28 and TRBJ2-3, with TRBD1 as a possible D gene (5 bases). The CDR3 runs to 15 residues. The V and J ends lost 2 bases and 5 bases respectively, with 14 bases between them. Per germline, CDR1 MDHEN and CDR2 SYDVKM. The CDR3 loop is CASSLDTGSKDTQYF. The CDR3 nucleotides are TGTGCCAGCAGTTTAGATACAGGCTCGAAAGATACGCAGTATTTT.

V usage is TRBV6-1 and J usage is TRBJ1-1; TRBD1 is a possible D gene (5 bases). V shed 7 bases and J shed 0 bases, with 9 bases lying between them. The germline V gene has CDR1 MNHNS and CDR2 SASEGT. The CDR3 runs 13 residues. This CDR3 reads CASNRILNTEAFF. The CDR3 DNA sequence: TGTGCCAGCAACAGGATTCTGAACACTGAAGCTTTCTTT.